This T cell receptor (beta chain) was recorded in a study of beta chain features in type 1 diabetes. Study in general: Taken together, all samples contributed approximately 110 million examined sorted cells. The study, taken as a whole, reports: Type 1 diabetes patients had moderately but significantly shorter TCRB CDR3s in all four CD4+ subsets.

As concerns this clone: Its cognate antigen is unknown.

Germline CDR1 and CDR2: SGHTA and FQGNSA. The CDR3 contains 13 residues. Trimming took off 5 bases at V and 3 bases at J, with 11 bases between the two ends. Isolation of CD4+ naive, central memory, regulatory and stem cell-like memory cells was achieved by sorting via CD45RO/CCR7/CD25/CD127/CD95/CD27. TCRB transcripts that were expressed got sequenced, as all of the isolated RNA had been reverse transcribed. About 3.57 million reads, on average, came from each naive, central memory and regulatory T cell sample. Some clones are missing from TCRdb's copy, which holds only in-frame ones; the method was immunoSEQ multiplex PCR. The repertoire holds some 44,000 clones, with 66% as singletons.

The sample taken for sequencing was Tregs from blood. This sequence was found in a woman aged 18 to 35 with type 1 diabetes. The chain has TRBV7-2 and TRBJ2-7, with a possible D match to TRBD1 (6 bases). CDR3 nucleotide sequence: TGTGCCAGCAGCCGGACAGTTGACTACGAGCAGTACTTC. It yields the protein CASSRTVDYEQYF.